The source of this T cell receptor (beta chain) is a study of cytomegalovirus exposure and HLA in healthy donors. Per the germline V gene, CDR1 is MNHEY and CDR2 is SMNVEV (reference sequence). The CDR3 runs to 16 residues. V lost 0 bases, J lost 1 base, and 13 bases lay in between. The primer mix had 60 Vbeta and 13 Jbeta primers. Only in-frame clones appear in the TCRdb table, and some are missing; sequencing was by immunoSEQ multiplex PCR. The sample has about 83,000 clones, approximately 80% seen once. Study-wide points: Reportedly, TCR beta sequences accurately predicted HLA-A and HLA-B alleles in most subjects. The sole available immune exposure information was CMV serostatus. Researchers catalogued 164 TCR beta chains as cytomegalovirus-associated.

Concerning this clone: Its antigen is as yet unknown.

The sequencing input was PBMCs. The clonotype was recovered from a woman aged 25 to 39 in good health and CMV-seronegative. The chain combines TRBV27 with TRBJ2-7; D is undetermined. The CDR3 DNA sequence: TGTGCCAGCAGTTTATCGTTGACATACCTATCCTACGAGCAGTACTTC. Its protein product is CASSLSLTYLSYEQYF.